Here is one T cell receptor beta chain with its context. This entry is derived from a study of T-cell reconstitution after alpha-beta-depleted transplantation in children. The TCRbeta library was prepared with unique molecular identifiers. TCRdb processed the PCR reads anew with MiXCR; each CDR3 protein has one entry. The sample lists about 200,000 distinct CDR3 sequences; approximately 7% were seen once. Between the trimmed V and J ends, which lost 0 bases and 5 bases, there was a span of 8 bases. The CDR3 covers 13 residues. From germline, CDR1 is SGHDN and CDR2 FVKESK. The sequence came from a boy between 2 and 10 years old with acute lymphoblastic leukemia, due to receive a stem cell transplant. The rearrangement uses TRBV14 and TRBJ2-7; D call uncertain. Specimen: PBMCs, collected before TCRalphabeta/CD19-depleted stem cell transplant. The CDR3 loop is CASSQEVLHEQYF. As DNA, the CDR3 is TGTGCCAGCAGCCAAGAGGTGTTGCACGAGCAGTACTTC.